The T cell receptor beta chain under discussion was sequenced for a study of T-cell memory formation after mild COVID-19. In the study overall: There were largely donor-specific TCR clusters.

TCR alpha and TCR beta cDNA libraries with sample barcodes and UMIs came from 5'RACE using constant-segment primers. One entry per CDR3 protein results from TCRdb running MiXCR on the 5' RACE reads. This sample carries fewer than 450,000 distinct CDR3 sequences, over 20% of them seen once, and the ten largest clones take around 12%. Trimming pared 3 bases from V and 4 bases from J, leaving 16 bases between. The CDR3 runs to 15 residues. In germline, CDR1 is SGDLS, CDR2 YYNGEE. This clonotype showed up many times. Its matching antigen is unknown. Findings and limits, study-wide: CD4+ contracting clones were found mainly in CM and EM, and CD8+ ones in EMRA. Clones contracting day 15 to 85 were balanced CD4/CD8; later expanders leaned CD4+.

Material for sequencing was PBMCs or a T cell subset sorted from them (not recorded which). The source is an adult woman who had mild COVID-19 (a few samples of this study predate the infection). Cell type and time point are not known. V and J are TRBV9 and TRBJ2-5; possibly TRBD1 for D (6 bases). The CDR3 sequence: CASSAMGAVLETQYF. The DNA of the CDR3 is TGTGCCAGCAGCGCTATGGGGGCAGTGCTAGAGACCCAGTACTTC.